This T cell receptor beta chain originates from a study of regulatory T cells in long-lasting Graves disease. General observations from the study: With persistent disease, TRBV28, TRBJ1-2 and TRBJ2-5 were the favored segments.

Time point of the sample: newly diagnosed GD, antithyroid drugs for less than 3 months. Following extraction of RNA from PBMCs, that RNA was used to make the TCR library. Criteria from the American Thyroid Association guidelines were applied to diagnose Graves' disease. The CDR3 loop spans 15 amino acids. The V end lost 6 bases, the J end lost 5 bases, and 17 bases lay between the germline ends. Germline V gene lookup returns CDR1 SGHTA and CDR2 FQGNSA. To make TCR beta libraries, researchers used iRepertoire HTBI primers and Arm-PCR of CDR3 regions. TCRdb independently ran MiXCR on the multiplex PCR reads; one entry per CDR3 protein. The table shows fewer than 650,000 distinct CDR3 sequences, with roughly 16% occurring only once. With regard to this clonotype: Its specificity is unknown.

This sample was also put to use in a study of T cells in Graves' hyperthyroidism and ophthalmopathy. That report adds: Graves' hyperthyroidism showing no ophthalmopathy progression within 18 months was considered stable.

The sequencing used peripheral blood mononuclear cells (PBMCs), collected at new diagnosis, from a patient treated with antithyroid drugs. This receptor was obtained from a woman aged 25-40 years with Graves disease. The chain joins TRBV7-2 to TRBJ1-5; D gene ambiguous. This chain's CDR3 is CASSPRVADYQPQHF. The CDR3 bases are TGTGCCAGCAGTCCCCGAGTAGCAGACTATCAGCCCCAGCATTTT.